This paragraph reports one T cell receptor (beta chain). Its antigen is not identified. In the PCR, 60 Vbeta and 13 Jbeta primers were used. Sequencing was performed with immunoSEQ multiplex PCR; in TCRdb, only in-frame clones are kept and a portion is missing. Among approximately 91,000 clones listed, 86% were seen once. These data belong to a study of cytomegalovirus exposure and HLA in healthy donors. The CDR3 is 13 residues long. Germline V lookup: CDR1 WNHNN, CDR2 SYGVQD (reference sequence). The V gene lost 3 bases and the J gene lost 1 base, with 6 bases spanning the gap. Study conclusions and caveats: Solely CMV serostatus was available to characterize immune exposure. TCR beta V segments were, for the most part, productive about 87% or about 30% of the time in an earlier analysis. Later analysis associated a missense DCLRE1C variant with TCR beta V- and J-gene trimming. Common viral pathogens seemed to be connected with several of the most significant clusters, according to a later analysis.

This clonotype was obtained from a man aged 30 to 39 in good health and CMV-seropositive. The sequencing sample was made of PBMCs. J is TRBJ2-5 and V is TRBV10-1, with unresolved D. The CDR3 bases are TGCGCCAGCAGTGACAGGCTCCAAGAGACCCAGTACTTC. This encodes CASSDRLQETQYF.